The 25 T cell receptor beta chains listed next were all sequenced from one sample in a study of CD8+ T cells in alopecia areata. Reverse transcription of extracted RNA yielded cDNA, which provided the sequencing template. Generated by immunoSEQ multiplex PCR, the TCRdb table keeps only in-frame clones and is missing some. The table lists 140,000 to 150,000 clones, 62% of them singletons. The sequenced sample was CD8+ T cells sorted from blood. These receptors originate from a human donor in good health.

This clone has more than one count but fewer than ten. The J gene is TRBJ1-1, the V gene TRBV7-9; maybe TRBD1 (5 bases). There are 13 residues in the CDR3. V was cut by 3 bases and J by 1 base, with 6 bases left in between. Looked up from germline, CDR1 is SEHNR and CDR2 is FQNEAQ (reference sequence). As DNA, the CDR3 is TGTGCCAGCAGCTTCGGGGGGAACACTGAAGCTTTCTTT. Translating gives CASSFGGNTEAFF. The full variable domain, rest sourced from reference TRBV7-9 and TRBJ1-1, is DTGVSQNPRHKITKRGQNVTFRCDPISEHNRLYWYRQTLGQGPEFLTYFQNEAQLEKSRLLSDRFSAERPKGSFSTLEIQRTEQGDSAMYLCASSFGGNTEAFFGQGTRLTVV.

In its sample, this clone is medium-sized. Distinct nucleotide sequences in the sample also encode this CDR3. The CDR3 protein is CASSLGSNEQFF. CDR3 bases: TGTGCCAGCAGCTTAGGCAGCAATGAGCAGTTCTTC. The rearrangement joins TRBV13 to TRBJ2-1; the D is unclear. Germline lookup yields CDR1 PRHDT and CDR2 FYEKMQ (reference sequence). The V gene lost 0 bases and the J gene lost 6 bases, with 3 bases spanning the gap. This CDR3 is 12 amino acids long.

V is TRBV7-3 and J is TRBJ2-1; D is possibly TRBD2 (6 bases). Trimming took 5 bases from V and 3 from J, leaving 14 bases between them. The CDR3 totals 15 residues. The germline CDR1 and CDR2 sequences are SGHTA and FQGTGA. For the CDR3, the DNA is TGTGCCAGCAGCCCGGGCCCTAGCGACTACAATGAGCAGTTCTTC. As protein: CASSPGPSDYNEQFF.

Concerning this clone itself: Other nucleotide sequences from this sample produce the same CDR3. The gene calls are TRBV5-1 and TRBJ2-7; D is unresolved. The CDR3 is 11 residues long. From germline, CDR1 is SGHRS and CDR2 YFSETQ. V lost 5 bases and J 4 bases, leaving 7 bases between the germline ends. DNA of the CDR3: TGCGCCAGCAGGTCAGCTTACGAGCAGTACTTC. Translating it yields CASRSAYEQYF.

This clone is a singleton in its sample. This chain connects TRBV16 to TRBJ2-7; D gene ambiguous. The germline CDR1 and CDR2 sequences are KGHSY and FQNENV. CDR3 length equals 14 residues. Between the trimmed V and J ends, which lost 2 bases and 2 bases, there was a span of 10 bases. Here the CDR3 DNA reads TGTGCCAGCAGCCAACCCGGCCAAGCCTACGAGCAGTACTTC. Protein product: CASSQPGQAYEQYF.

This clone was found once. The chain uses TRBV4-1 and TRBJ2-7; no clear D gene. The CDR3 loop spans 14 amino acids. Germline V CDR1 and CDR2: MGHRA, YSYEKL. Trimming pared 2 bases from V and 0 bases from J, leaving 8 bases between. The CDR3 nucleotides are TGCGCCAGCAGCCAAAATCCCAGCTCCTACGAGCAGTACTTC. This codes for CASSQNPSSYEQYF.

This clone was observed a handful of times. This chain uses TRBV27 with TRBJ1-2; 9 nucleotides agree with TRBD1. The germline gives CDR1 MNHEY, CDR2 SMNVEV (reference sequence). J gave up 6 bases and V 3 bases, and 5 bases lay outside the gene matches. There are 14 residues in the CDR3. In DNA, the CDR3 is TGTGCCAGCAGTTTCACGGGACAGGGCCATGGCTACACCTTC. Its translation: CASSFTGQGHGYTF.

This clone was observed a handful of times. The gene calls are TRBV29-1 and TRBJ2-7; TRBD2 matches at 7 bases. The CDR3 has 13 residues. With V trimmed by 5 bases and J by 0 bases, 4 bases remained unmatched. Germline loops: CDR1 SQVTM, CDR2 ANQGSEA. CDR3 residues: CSVIRLASYEQYF. CDR3 DNA: TGCAGCGTTATCCGACTAGCCTCCTACGAGCAGTACTTC.

The rearrangement joins TRBV27 to TRBJ2-1; D uncertain. Germline-derived CDR1 and CDR2 are MNHEY and SMNVEV (reference sequence). The germline V and J ends were trimmed by 5 bases and 4 bases, with 3 bases remaining between them. This CDR3 region has 11 residues. CDR3 sequence: CASSAYNEQFF. As DNA, the CDR3 is TGTGCCAGCAGTGCTTACAATGAGCAGTTCTTC.

The rearrangement uses TRBV27 and TRBJ2-1; 7 bases align to TRBD2. Unmatched junction bases numbered 9, after V lost 6 bases and J lost 7 bases. Looked up from germline, CDR1 is MNHEY and CDR2 is SMNVEV (reference sequence). CDR3 size: 14 residues. CDR3 region: CASSWGGVPNEQFF. CDR3 bases: TGTGCCAGCAGCTGGGGGGGAGTGCCAAATGAGCAGTTCTTC.

This clone was found a few times. The chain employs TRBV28 and TRBJ2-2, with D unresolved. V dropped 7 bases and J dropped 6 bases, with 12 bases sitting between them. The CDR3 extends over 13 amino acids. Germline CDR1 and CDR2: MDHEN and SYDVKM. For the CDR3, the DNA is TGTGCCAGCACCGATCATGGGTCCGGGGAGCTGTTTTTT. It specifies CASTDHGSGELFF. Based on the CDR3 plus reference TRBV28 and TRBJ2-2, the full variable domain is DVKVTQSSRYLVKRTGEKVFLECVQDMDHENMFWYRQDPGLGLRLIYFSYDVKMKEKGDIPEGYSVSREKKERFSLILESASTNQTSMYLCASTDHGSGELFFGEGSRLTVL.

DNA of the CDR3: TGCAGCGCCGGACAAGGGGATCAGCCCCAGCATTTT. Translation gives CSAGQGDQPQHF. V usage is TRBV29-1 and J usage is TRBJ1-5; possible D gene TRBD1, 5 bases. The CDR3 length is 12 residues. Germline loops: CDR1 SQVTM, CDR2 ANQGSEA. V was clipped by 7 bases and J by 5 bases, with 12 bases between them.

This chain links TRBV4-1 with TRBJ2-5; the D is unclear. CDR3 size: 13 residues. CDR1 is MGHRA, CDR2 YSYEKL, per germline. V dropped 4 bases and J dropped 2 bases, with 8 bases sitting between them. In DNA form, the CDR3 reads TGCGCCAGCAGCCGCCGACGGCAAGAGACCCAGTACTTC. Translating gives CASSRRRQETQYF.

V gene TRBV9 combines with J gene TRBJ1-5; weak D call: TRBD1 (5 bases). Looked up from germline, CDR1 is SGDLS and CDR2 is YYNGEE. The CDR3 extends over 14 amino acids. V lost 3 bases and J 6 bases, leaving 13 bases between the germline ends. The DNA of the CDR3 is TGTGCCAGCAGCGAGTCCGGGGCAGGTCAGCCCCAGCATTTT. Its translation is CASSESGAGQPQHF.

This chain links TRBV30 with TRBJ2-1; D is unresolved. This CDR3 comprises 15 residues. V was clipped by 0 bases and J by 10 bases, with 19 bases between them. Germline-derived CDR1 and CDR2 are GTSNPN and SVGIG (reference sequence). The CDR3 here is CAWSVKTWAVGEQFF. The CDR3 DNA sequence: TGTGCCTGGAGTGTTAAAACCTGGGCGGTGGGGGAGCAGTTCTTC.

Worth noting for this clone: The junction differs from germline at one of its ends, possibly a read error. The chain uses TRBV29-1 and TRBJ2-7, with D unresolved. Germline values: CDR1 SQVTM, CDR2 ANQGSEA. The CDR3 extends over 12 amino acids. The CDR3 DNA follows: TGCAGCGTAGAAGGGCAGTTGTACGAGCAGTACTTC. It is translated as CSVEGQLYEQYF.

V gene TRBV29-1 combines with J gene TRBJ1-1; a weak D match, TRBD1 (5 bases). CDR1 is SQVTM, CDR2 ANQGSEA, per germline. The CDR3 totals 12 residues. V gave up 3 bases and J gave up 8 bases, with 13 bases separating them. CDR3 loop: CSVEEGWFEAFF. In nucleotides, the CDR3 is TGCAGCGTTGAGGAGGGGTGGTTCGAAGCTTTCTTT.

The CDR3 reads CSVEYFTGGAYGYTF. The CDR3 DNA sequence: TGCAGCGTTGAATATTTCACAGGGGGCGCCTATGGCTACACCTTC. The rearrangement joins TRBV29-1 to TRBJ1-2; 9 positions agree with TRBD1. Germline V lookup: CDR1 SQVTM, CDR2 ANQGSEA. V dropped 2 bases and J dropped 4; count of bases not matched to a gene: 8. The CDR3 extends over 15 amino acids.

Points on this clone: The identical CDR3 is also encoded by other nucleotide sequences in the sample. In nucleotides, the CDR3 is TGCAGCGTTGTAACCGGGGCCAACGTCCTGACTTTC. It codes for CSVVTGANVLTF. The chain is built from TRBV29-1 and TRBJ2-6; D remains ambiguous. Deletions cut 4 bases from V and 4 bases from J, with 5 bases between. Germline values: CDR1 SQVTM, CDR2 ANQGSEA. CDR3 length equals 12 residues.

This clone was seen only a few times. The J gene is TRBJ2-7, the V gene TRBV29-1; unclear D gene. The CDR3 has 13 amino acids. Per germline, CDR1 SQVTM and CDR2 ANQGSEA. V was trimmed by 1 base and J by 6 bases, leaving 13 bases between them. This CDR3 is CSVEGTGRVEQYF. The DNA for the CDR3 is TGCAGCGTTGAAGGAACCGGACGGGTCGAGCAGTACTTC.

V usage is TRBV19 and J usage is TRBJ1-1, with D unresolved. The CDR3 consists of 17 residues. Germline CDR1 is LNHDA and CDR2 is SQIVND (reference sequence). Trimming stripped 4 bases from V and 4 bases from J, with 22 bases between. CDR3 bases: TGTGCCAGTAGTACGGTACTAATTCCGTTACCATCCACTGAAGCTTTCTTT. Its protein is CASSTVLIPLPSTEAFF. The variable domain in full, completed from reference TRBV19 and TRBJ1-1, reads DGGITQSPKYLFRKEGQNVTLSCEQNLNHDAMYWYRQDPGQGLRLIYYSQIVNDFQKGDIAEGYSVSREKKESFPLTVTSAQKNPTAFYLCASSTVLIPLPSTEAFFGQGTRLTVV.

The chain is built from TRBV2 and TRBJ2-3; D possibly corresponds to TRBD2 (5 bases). V was trimmed by 6 bases and J by 4 bases, leaving 14 bases between them. There are 14 residues in the CDR3. Germline CDR1 is SNHLY and CDR2 is FYNNEI. Written as DNA, the CDR3 is TGTGCCAGCAGGCGACCCCTAGCCCCAGATACGCAGTATTTT. It specifies CASRRPLAPDTQYF.

This clone was seen a few times. The chain has TRBV12-5 and TRBJ2-7; D gene unclear. CDR3 length equals 11 residues. V lost 3 bases, J lost 6 bases, and 6 bases lay in between. Per the germline V gene, CDR1 is LGHNT and CDR2 is FRNRAP. The CDR3 DNA reads TGTGCTAGTGGTTTCAACCTCGAGCAGTACTTC. As protein: CASGFNLEQYF.

This clone came up a few times. V is TRBV6-5 and J is TRBJ2-3; D is undetermined. Germline loops: CDR1 MNHEY, CDR2 SVGAGI. V was pared by 8 bases and J by 5 bases, with 14 bases between. The CDR3 length is 13 residues. The CDR3 nucleotides are TGTGCCAGCCAGCCGCATCTCGAAGATACGCAGTATTTT. Protein product: CASQPHLEDTQYF.

This clone was observed a single time. This chain uses TRBV27 with TRBJ1-1, with 9 nucleotides matching TRBD1. J lost 2 bases, V lost 5 bases, and 15 bases had no gene match. Germline CDR1 and CDR2: MNHEY and SMNVEV (reference sequence). The CDR3 totals 18 residues. CDR3 nucleotides: TGTGCCAGCAGTCCCCAGGGACAGGGATATGGTGGAAACACTGAAGCTTTCTTT. Protein: CASSPQGQGYGGNTEAFF.